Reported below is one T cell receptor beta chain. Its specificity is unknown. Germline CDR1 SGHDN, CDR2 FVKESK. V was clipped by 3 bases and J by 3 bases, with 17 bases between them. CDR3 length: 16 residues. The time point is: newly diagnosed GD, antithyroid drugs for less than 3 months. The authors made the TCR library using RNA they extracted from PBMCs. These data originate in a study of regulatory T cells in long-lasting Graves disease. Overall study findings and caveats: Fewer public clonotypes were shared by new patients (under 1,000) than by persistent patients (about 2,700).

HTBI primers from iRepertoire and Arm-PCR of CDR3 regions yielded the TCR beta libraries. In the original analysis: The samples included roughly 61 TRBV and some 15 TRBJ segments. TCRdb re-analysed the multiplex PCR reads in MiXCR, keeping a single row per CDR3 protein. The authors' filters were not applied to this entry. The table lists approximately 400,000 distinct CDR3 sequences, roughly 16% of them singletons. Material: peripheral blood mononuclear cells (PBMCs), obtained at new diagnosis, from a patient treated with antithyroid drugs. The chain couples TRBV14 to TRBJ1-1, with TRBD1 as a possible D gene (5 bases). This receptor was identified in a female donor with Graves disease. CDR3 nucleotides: TGTGCCAGCAGCCAGCGCCTGGGGGTTTTGGACACTGAAGCTTTCTTT. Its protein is CASSQRLGVLDTEAFF. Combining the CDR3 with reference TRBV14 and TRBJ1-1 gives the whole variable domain EAGVTQFPSHSVIEKGQTVTLRCDPISGHDNLYWYRRVMGKEIKFLLHFVKESKQDESGMPNNRFLAERTGGTYSTLKVQPAELEDSGVYFCASSQRLGVLDTEAFFGQGTRLTVV.